One sample yielded the 29 T cell receptor beta chains listed below, sequenced in a study of T cells in Graves' hyperthyroidism and ophthalmopathy. There were TCR beta CDR3 regions amplified from RNA transcripts. The HTBI primer set was used in a first-round RT-PCR of the TCR CDR3. One entry per CDR3 protein results from TCRdb running MiXCR on the multiplex PCR reads. The sample has 360,000 or so distinct CDR3 sequences, around a sixth seen once. Sequenced sample: blood. All receptors come from a woman aged 40-49 years with Graves' ophthalmopathy.

In its sample, this clonotype was seen a few times. The CDR3 loop reads CASSLDRDSGANVLTF. The CDR3 nucleotides read TGTGCCAGCAGCCTGGACAGGGACTCTGGGGCCAACGTCCTGACTTTC. J is TRBJ2-6 and V is TRBV3-1; the match to TRBD1 covers 8 bases. CDR1 is LGHDT and CDR2 is YNNKEL in the germline V gene (reference sequence). The V segment lost 4 bases and the J segment 0 bases; nucleotides outside the gene matches: 2. This CDR3 contains 16 residues.

There are a few counts of this clonotype. This chain joins TRBV3-1 and TRBJ2-7; a possible D gene is TRBD2 (6 bases). The germline V gene has CDR1 LGHDT and CDR2 YNNKEL (reference sequence). The V gene lost 4 bases and the J gene lost 2 bases, with 15 bases spanning the gap. The CDR3 is made up of 15 amino acids. The chain's CDR3 is CASSRGEGPPYEQYF. The CDR3 DNA reads TGTGCCAGCAGCCGGGGGGAAGGGCCCCCCTACGAGCAGTACTTC.

This clonotype has ten or more counts. The chain couples TRBV27 to TRBJ1-1; TRBD1 might be the D (6 bases). CDR1 and CDR2 from the germline V gene are MNHEY and SMNVEV (reference sequence). The CDR3 has 15 residues. V lost 6 bases, J lost 4 bases, and 18 bases lay in between. The CDR3 here is CASRPQGKRSTEAFF. CDR3 nucleotides: TGTGCCAGCAGACCACAGGGTAAGCGATCCACTGAAGCTTTCTTT.

In this sample, this clonotype turned up many times. The genes are TRBV6-2 or TRBV6-3 and TRBJ2-7; D may match TRBD1 or TRBD2 (5 bases each). CDR3 length: 18 residues. V lost 6 bases and J 0 bases, leaving 24 bases between the germline ends. Germline values: CDR1 MNHEY, CDR2 SVGEGT. CDR3 sequence (DNA): TGTGCCAGCAGCCCCCGCCGGGACCCCCCAAGGAGCTCCTACGAGCAGTACTTC. Translated: CASSPRRDPPRSSYEQYF.

A note on this clonotype: A clone one base away is much larger, so this may be a read error. Likely a read error: the CDR3 ends without its conserved phenylalanine or tryptophan. This chain connects TRBV9 to TRBJ1-1; D ambiguous. Per germline, CDR1 SGDLS and CDR2 YYNGEE. V lost 2 bases and J lost 6, with 11 bases in between. The CDR3 sequence is 13 residues long. The CDR3 region is CASSVVIGAEAFL. The DNA for the CDR3 is TGTGCCAGCAGCGTCGTCATTGGTGCTGAAGCTTTCCTT.

This clonotype has a count of ten or more. The chain carries TRBV12-3 or TRBV12-4 and TRBJ2-5; perhaps TRBD2 as D (5 bases). The V and J ends lost 6 bases and 1 base respectively, with 6 bases between them. The CDR3 contains 12 residues. The CDR3 coding sequence is TGTGCCAGCAGGGGAGCCCAAGAGACCCAGTACTTC. This translates into CASRGAQETQYF.

There are a few counts of this clonotype. This chain uses TRBV7-9 with TRBJ2-2; no firm D call. V lost 5 bases and J 5 bases, leaving 12 bases between the germline ends. This CDR3 is built from 14 residues. CDR1 and CDR2 (germline): SEHNR, FQNEAQ (reference sequence). The CDR3 is CASSPQIETGELFF. The CDR3 coding sequence is TGTGCCAGCAGCCCCCAAATTGAGACCGGGGAGCTGTTTTTT.

In its sample, this clonotype was seen many times. This rearrangement joins TRBV12-3 or TRBV12-4 to TRBJ1-1, with D possibly matching TRBD1 (5 bases). Trimming took off 5 bases at V and 1 base at J, with 23 bases between the two ends. This CDR3 is built from 18 residues. The CDR3 nucleotides are TGTGCCAGCAGTGCCCCGGGGCGGCTAGGCCCCAAGAACACTGAAGCTTTCTTT. Its protein is CASSAPGRLGPKNTEAFF.

Only a few counts were recorded for this clonotype. The rearrangement links TRBV5-5 to TRBJ1-2; TRBD1 matches at 8 bases. V was clipped by 5 bases and J by 4 bases; unmatched bases: 10. CDR1 and CDR2 from the germline V gene are SGHKS and YYEKEE (reference sequence). CDR3 length: 15 residues. This CDR3 reads CASRQDRGAGYGYTF. Written as DNA, the CDR3 is TGTGCCAGCAGACAAGACAGGGGAGCGGGCTATGGCTACACCTTC.

In this sample, this clonotype turned up once. The rearrangement uses TRBV20-1 and TRBJ1-5; no definite D call. The CDR3 is made up of 16 amino acids. CDR1 DFQATT and CDR2 SNEGSKA come from the germline V gene (reference sequence). Between the trimmed V and J ends, which lost 5 bases and 0 bases, there was a span of 17 bases. The CDR3 region is CSARHGQSYSNQPQHF. The CDR3 bases are TGCAGTGCTCGTCATGGGCAGTCTTATAGCAATCAGCCCCAGCATTTT.

This clonotype was seen at least ten times. The V call is TRBV6-5, the J call TRBJ1-2; possible D gene TRBD1, 5 bases. Trimming shortened V by 5 bases and J by 3 bases, and 10 bases separated the two germline ends. Germline loops: CDR1 MNHEY, CDR2 SVGAGI. There are 13 residues in the CDR3. The CDR3 region has the DNA TGTGCCAGCAGTATTGGAGGGGACTATGGCTACACCTTC. This codes for CASSIGGDYGYTF.

There are many counts of this clonotype. The V call is TRBV12-3 or TRBV12-4, the J call TRBJ1-3; possibly TRBD1 for D (6 bases). This CDR3 spans 15 amino acids. The V end lost 3 bases, the J end lost 4 bases, and 13 bases lay between the germline ends. DNA of the CDR3: TGTGCCAGCAGTTTGCATCAGGGGCAGGGAAACACCATATATTTT. It specifies CASSLHQGQGNTIYF.

A few counts support this clonotype. The chain uses TRBV7-2 and TRBJ2-5, with no clear D. With 1 base removed from V and 2 bases from J, the gap between germline ends came to 5 bases. The CDR3 sequence is 13 residues long. Germline CDR1 is SGHTA and CDR2 is FQGNSA. The CDR3, as DNA: TGTGCCAGCAGCTTAGACTGGCAAGAGACCCAGTACTTC. Protein: CASSLDWQETQYF.

This clonotype appeared many times. The chain joins TRBV28 to TRBJ2-5; no definite D call. V was shortened by 4 bases and J by 3 bases, with 3 bases between the two germline ends. The CDR3 sequence is 11 residues long. The germline gives CDR1 MDHEN, CDR2 SYDVKM. This CDR3 reads CASSWKETQYF. The CDR3 DNA reads as TGTGCCAGCAGTTGGAAAGAGACCCAGTACTTC.

This clonotype was detected many times. At one of its ends the junction is not consistent with the germline gene, which may arise from a read error. CDR3 residues: CTSTRDPTYEQYF. In nucleotides, the CDR3 is TGTACCAGCACCCGGGACCCGACCTACGAGCAGTACTTC. V usage is TRBV6-1 and J usage is TRBJ2-7; D possibly uses TRBD1 or TRBD2 (5 bases each). The CDR3 spans 13 residues. Germline V lookup: CDR1 MNHNS, CDR2 SASEGT.

This clonotype was counted ten times or more. This chain links TRBV6-2 or TRBV6-3 with TRBJ2-7; TRBD1 matches 10 bases. Germline V CDR1 and CDR2: MNHEY, SVGEGT. Trimming removed 5 bases from V and 4 bases from J; junction bases left unmatched: 14. The CDR3 has 17 residues. The DNA for the CDR3 is TGTGCCAGCAGTCCATCCCTCCTCGGGACAGGGGTTTACGAGCAGTACTTC. Protein product: CASSPSLLGTGVYEQYF.

This clonotype was seen ten or more times. The chain recombines TRBV18 with TRBJ2-4; perhaps TRBD1 as D (5 bases). The CDR3 spans 15 residues. Germline lookup yields CDR1 KGHSH and CDR2 LQKENI. V was trimmed by 6 bases and J by 1 base, leaving 13 bases between them. In DNA form, the CDR3 reads TGTGCCAGCTCGGGTGGGGCGGCGGCCAAAAACATTCAGTACTTC. This gives the protein CASSGGAAAKNIQYF.

In its sample, this clonotype was seen many times. This rearrangement joins TRBV30 to TRBJ1-2; 9 bases fit TRBD1. The germline V gene encodes CDR1 GTSNPN and CDR2 SVGIG (reference sequence). Germline trimming cut 0 bases from V and 5 bases from J; bases unmatched to any gene: 10. CDR3 length equals 16 residues. CDR3 DNA sequence: TGTGCCTGGAGTGTCTCCGCGGGACAGGGCCTATATGGCTACACCTTC. It translates to CAWSVSAGQGLYGYTF.

This clonotype was counted ten times or more. The chain has TRBV15 and TRBJ1-5; D ambiguous. The V and J ends lost 0 bases and 1 base respectively, with 10 bases between them. CDR3 size: 16 residues. Germline V lookup: CDR1 LNHNV, CDR2 YYDKDF (reference sequence). The CDR3 here is CATSRDERFSNQPQHF. CDR3 sequence (DNA): TGTGCCACCAGCAGAGATGAGCGGTTCAGCAATCAGCCCCAGCATTTT.

This clonotype was seen at least ten times. Here the CDR3 reads CASSHRVNTEAFF. The CDR3 DNA follows: TGTGCCAGCAGCCACAGGGTGAACACTGAAGCTTTCTTT. This chain uses TRBV12-3 or TRBV12-4 with TRBJ1-1, with D possibly being TRBD1 (6 bases). This CDR3 region has 13 residues. Trimming took off 6 bases at V and 0 bases at J, with 8 bases between the two ends.

V usage is TRBV7-2 and J usage is TRBJ1-2; TRBD1 aligns across 9 bases. With 2 bases clipped from V and 8 bases from J, the junction kept 3 bases outside the gene matches. The CDR3 is 13 amino acids. Germline CDR1 reads SGHTA; CDR2 reads FQGNSA. The CDR3 region is CASSLLQGAGYTF. DNA for the CDR3: TGTGCCAGCAGCTTACTACAGGGGGCGGGCTACACCTTC.

Ten or more counts support this clonotype. The chain links TRBV28 to TRBJ2-6; D remains unclear. Between the trimmed V and J ends, which lost 3 bases and 2 bases, there was a span of 8 bases. The germline gives CDR1 MDHEN, CDR2 SYDVKM. This CDR3 comprises 15 residues. In nucleotides, the CDR3 is TGTGCCAGCAGTTTCCCTGGACCTGGGGCCAACGTCCTGACTTTC. The encoded protein is CASSFPGPGANVLTF.

Worth noting for this clonotype: One end of the junction does not line up with germline, which may come from a read error. This chain joins TRBV3-1 and TRBJ1-5; no clear D. CDR3 length: 14 residues. The germline gives CDR1 LGHDT, CDR2 YNNKEL (reference sequence). The CDR3 region is CASSQDTRGQRQHF. CDR3 DNA: TGTGCCAGCAGCCAAGATACAAGAGGGCAGCGCCAGCATTTT.

The chain recombines TRBV28 with TRBJ2-7; 9 bases map to TRBD1. The length of the CDR3 is 17 residues. Germline V gives CDR1 MDHEN, CDR2 SYDVKM. V dropped 5 bases and J dropped 3; count of bases not matched to a gene: 14. In nucleotides, the CDR3 is TGTGCCAGCAGTCTCTCATCCCCGGGACAGGGTTTCTACGAGCAGTACTTC. It yields the protein CASSLSSPGQGFYEQYF.

The table lists this clonotype with many counts. This chain connects TRBV13 to TRBJ2-7, with 8 bases lining up with TRBD1. Germline lookup yields CDR1 PRHDT and CDR2 FYEKMQ (reference sequence). The CDR3 is 14 residues long. After removal of 5 bases from V and 0 bases from J, the junction contained 3 bases not matched to a gene. The chain's CDR3 is CASSPGGNSYEQYF. DNA for the CDR3: TGTGCCAGCAGCCCAGGGGGCAACTCCTACGAGCAGTACTTC.

This clonotype was seen only a few times. J is TRBJ2-7 and V is TRBV15, with 7 bases aligning to TRBD1. J lost 1 base, V lost 4 bases, and 4 bases had no gene match. Germline assignment: CDR1 LNHNV and CDR2 YYDKDF (reference sequence). The CDR3 is 14 amino acids. The CDR3 sequence: CATSKDRPSYEQYF. The CDR3 coding sequence is TGTGCCACCAGCAAGGACAGGCCATCCTACGAGCAGTACTTC.

This clonotype occurred a few times. The CDR3 nucleotides read TGCAGTGCTCATACCGGGGCCAGGCATACTATGGGCAATCAGCCCCAGCATTTT. It translates to CSAHTGARHTMGNQPQHF. The V gene is TRBV20-1, the J gene TRBJ1-5; maybe TRBD1 (5 bases). V lost 5 bases and J 2 bases, leaving 25 bases between the germline ends. The CDR3 sequence is 18 residues long. CDR1 and CDR2 from the germline V gene are DFQATT and SNEGSKA (reference sequence).

This clonotype was seen repeatedly, ten times or more. This chain connects TRBV12-3 or TRBV12-4 to TRBJ2-7, with 8 bases lining up with TRBD2. Trimming at V came to 9 bases and at J to 5 bases, leaving 6 bases not matched to a gene. CDR3 size: 12 residues. The CDR3 loop is CASKTGGNEQYF. In nucleotides, the CDR3 is TGTGCCAGTAAGACGGGAGGGAACGAGCAGTACTTC.

The V gene is TRBV7-9, the J gene TRBJ1-1, with a possible D match to TRBD1 (5 bases). CDR1 and CDR2 (germline): SEHNR, FQNEAQ (reference sequence). The V gene lost 5 bases and the J gene lost 6 bases, with 10 bases spanning the gap. The CDR3 sequence is 12 residues long. The CDR3 coding sequence is TGTGCCAGCAGCCTCCTGGGGGCTGAAGCTTTCTTT. The encoded protein is CASSLLGAEAFF. Full variable domain (missing parts from reference TRBV7-9 and TRBJ1-1): DTGVSQNPRHKITKRGQNVTFRCDPISEHNRLYWYRQTLGQGPEFLTYFQNEAQLEKSRLLSDRFSAERPKGSFSTLEIQRTEQGDSAMYLCASSLLGAEAFFGQGTRLTVV.